This TCR beta chain is from a study of blood T cell repertoires in COVID-19. The CDR3 is 18 residues long. Trimming took off 4 bases at V and 0 bases at J, with 17 bases between the two ends. Looked up from germline, CDR1 is SGHKS and CDR2 is YYEKEE (reference sequence). The sample holds one count of this clone. Authors' data handling: Counts of nucleated cells, estimated from reference gene primer amplification, were obtained. Generated by immunoSEQ multiplex PCR, the TCRdb table keeps only in-frame clones and is missing some. Clone size and V and J calls were adopted from that table, with D and trimming inferred from the DNA. The sample records under 80,000 clones, roughly four fifths being singletons.

The clonotype was recovered from a man aged 45-65 years with acute or convalescent COVID-19. Source material: peripheral blood. This chain joins TRBV5-5 and TRBJ1-6; a weak D match, TRBD1 (6 bases). CDR3 nucleotide sequence: TGTGCCAGCAGCCACGGACAGCCTCTGAGCTCCTATAATTCACCCCTCCACTTT. Protein sequence: CASSHGQPLSSYNSPLHF. Drawing the rest from reference TRBV5-5 and TRBJ1-6, the complete variable domain is DAGVTQSPTHLIKTRGQQVTLRCSPISGHKSVSWYQQVLGQGPQFIFQYYEKEERGRGNFPDRFSARQFPNYSSELNVNALLLGDSALYLCASSHGQPLSSYNSPLHFGNGTRLTVT.